This T cell receptor (beta chain) is drawn from a study of T-cell reconstitution after alpha-beta-depleted transplantation in children. CDR1 is SGHAT and CDR2 is FQNNGV in the germline V gene. V was pared by 6 bases and J by 3 bases, with 15 bases between. The CDR3 is made up of 15 amino acids. The TCRbeta library was prepared with unique molecular identifiers. TCRdb reanalysed the PCR reads using MiXCR and keeps one entry per CDR3 protein. The profile shows 170,000 or so distinct CDR3 sequences, approximately 6.8% of them singletons. This clonotype occurred many times. The V call is TRBV11-2, the J call TRBJ2-1, with unresolved D. The receptor comes from a human donor who donated a stem cell graft to a child with Wiskott-Aldrich syndrome. Sequenced here: PBMCs from the stem cell graft donor, sampled from the stem cell graft. CDR3 loop: CASRYTGSNYNEQFF. The CDR3 nucleotides read TGTGCCAGCAGATATACCGGGTCAAACTACAATGAGCAGTTCTTC.